These 10 T cell receptor beta chains originate from one sample sequenced in a study of blood T cell repertoires in COVID-19. Measured with immunoSEQ multiplex PCR; TCRdb has only the in-frame clones, and not every one. The data hold some 270,000 clones, with around 85% observed a single time. The sample taken for sequencing was PBMCs or T cells enriched from blood (not recorded which). These receptors were taken from a woman aged 25 to 39 who had recovered from COVID-19.

The chain links TRBV7-9 to TRBJ1-2; 9 positions agree with TRBD1. The CDR3 sequence is 17 residues long. Trimming removed 4 bases from V and 1 base from J; junction bases left unmatched: 10. From germline, CDR1 is SEHNR and CDR2 FQNEAQ (reference sequence). CDR3 DNA sequence: TGTGCCAGCAGCTCAAGGACAGGGGCGGCTTTTAACTATGGCTACACCTTC. It translates to CASSSRTGAAFNYGYTF.

The chain combines TRBV2 with TRBJ1-4; D possibly corresponds to TRBD1 (6 bases). CDR3 length: 13 amino acids. The V gene lost 6 bases and the J gene lost 2 bases, with 7 bases spanning the gap. Germline loops: CDR1 SNHLY, CDR2 FYNNEI. The chain's CDR3 is CASRRGTNEKLFF. CDR3 in DNA: TGTGCCAGCAGGAGGGGGACTAATGAAAAACTGTTTTTT.

This chain uses TRBV5-1 with TRBJ2-2, with D perhaps TRBD1 (5 bases). Germline-derived CDR1 and CDR2 are SGHRS and YFSETQ. V was shortened by 6 bases and J by 2 bases, with 20 bases between the two germline ends. This CDR3 has 17 residues. CDR3 in amino acids: CASTHLPPDSNTGELFF. CDR3 nucleotides: TGCGCCAGCACCCACCTTCCCCCCGACAGTAACACCGGGGAGCTGTTTTTT.

V and J are TRBV10-3 and TRBJ1-2; D not certain. Trimming removed 4 bases from V and 5 bases from J, with 11 bases in between. Germline V gene lookup returns CDR1 ENHRY and CDR2 SYGVKD. The length of the CDR3 is 13 residues. The CDR3 DNA follows: TGTGCCATCAGTGGCGCAGCGAGTTATGGCTACACCTTC. This translates into CAISGAASYGYTF.

This rearrangement joins TRBV19 to TRBJ2-3; tentatively, D is TRBD1 (5 bases). Germline CDR1 and CDR2: LNHDA and SQIVND (reference sequence). The ends were cut back, 2 bases at V and 4 bases at J, with 13 bases in the middle. This CDR3 has 15 residues. CDR3 region: CASSIRRELPDTQYF. CDR3 nucleotides: TGTGCCAGTAGTATACGCAGGGAACTACCAGATACGCAGTATTTT. The whole variable domain, remainder taken from reference TRBV19 and TRBJ2-3, is DGGITQSPKYLFRKEGQNVTLSCEQNLNHDAMYWYRQDPGQGLRLIYYSQIVNDFQKGDIAEGYSVSREKKESFPLTVTSAQKNPTAFYLCASSIRRELPDTQYFGPGTRLTVL.

The chain links TRBV19 to TRBJ2-2; 14 nucleotides align to TRBD2. CDR1 LNHDA and CDR2 SQIVND come from the germline V gene (reference sequence). The length of the CDR3 is 14 residues. Trimming at V came to 11 bases and at J to 7 bases, leaving 6 bases not matched to a gene. The CDR3: CAVKTSGRVGELFF. CDR3 bases: TGTGCCGTAAAGACTAGCGGGAGGGTCGGGGAGCTGTTTTTT. Based on the CDR3 plus reference TRBV19 and TRBJ2-2, the full variable domain is DGGITQSPKYLFRKEGQNVTLSCEQNLNHDAMYWYRQDPGQGLRLIYYSQIVNDFQKGDIAEGYSVSREKKESFPLTVTSAQKNPTAFYLCAVKTSGRVGELFFGEGSRLTVL.

This chain uses TRBV28 with TRBJ2-1; TRBD1 aligns across 10 bases. The CDR3 totals 16 residues. The junction had 9 bases not matched to a gene; V was cut back by 3 bases and J by 7 bases. CDR1 is MDHEN and CDR2 is SYDVKM in the germline V gene. The CDR3 protein is CASSLRGQGMKNEQFF. The CDR3 nucleotides read TGTGCCAGCAGTTTGAGGGGACAGGGGATGAAAAATGAGCAGTTCTTC.

In nucleotides, the CDR3 is TGTGCCAGCAGCGACAGGGACAGGGGAGGAGGTGAAGCTTTCTTT. Amino acids: CASSDRDRGGGEAFF. V and J are TRBV13 and TRBJ1-1; 10 nucleotides align to TRBD1. Germline V CDR1 and CDR2: PRHDT, FYEKMQ (reference sequence). This CDR3 is 15 amino acids long. Losses at the gene ends were 5 bases for V and 7 bases for J; bases not matched to a gene: 10. Complete variable domain (other parts from reference TRBV13 and TRBJ1-1): AAGVIQSPRHLIKEKRETATLKCYPIPRHDTVYWYQQGPGQDPQFLISFYEKMQSDKGSIPDRFSAQQFSDYHSELNMSSLELGDSALYFCASSDRDRGGGEAFFGQGTRLTVV.

This chain links TRBV4-1 with TRBJ2-1; TRBD2 aligns across 7 bases. V shed 4 bases, J shed 6 bases, and the junction held 9 bases outside the gene matches. This CDR3 region has 15 residues. Germline CDR1 MGHRA, CDR2 YSYEKL. CDR3 bases: TGCGCCAGCAGCCCCGAGACTAGCAGACGCAATGAGCAGTTCTTC. It yields the protein CASSPETSRRNEQFF.

This clone was detected once. This chain uses TRBV2 with TRBJ1-1; 9 nucleotides line up with TRBD1. CDR3 length: 15 residues. Germline CDR1 reads SNHLY; CDR2 reads FYNNEI. V was pared by 5 bases and J by 4 bases, with 8 bases of the junction left unmatched. CDR3 in DNA: TGTGCCAGCAGTAGAGGACAGGGGAGGAGCACTGAAGCTTTCTTT. This codes for CASSRGQGRSTEAFF.